This T cell receptor beta chain was retrieved from a study of OX40 agonist ivuxolimab in advanced cancers. Study conclusions and caveats: Both blood CD4+ and CD8+ T cells showed clonal growth by week 6 at 0.1 to 3.0 mg/kg. Several nonresponders also turned out to have low normalized T-cell clonal expansion. Antigens targeted by the expanded peripheral T cells were not determined.

The study sampled blood at baseline, cycle 4 day 1, and cycle 7 day 1. Generated by immunoSEQ multiplex PCR, the TCRdb table keeps only in-frame clones and is missing some. This table has about 53,000 clones, about 81% appearing once. Of note for this clone: Its antigen is undetermined.

The V and J ends lost 0 bases and 7 bases respectively, with 6 bases between them. Germline assignment: CDR1 SGHTA and CDR2 FQGTGA. This CDR3 spans 13 amino acids. The TCR was taken from an adult with an advanced solid tumor such as melanoma, head and neck, liver or kidney cancer. Sequences were derived from CD4+ or CD8+ T cells sorted from blood, sampled in a trial of the OX40 agonist ivuxolimab. The chain has TRBV7-3 and TRBJ2-2; D remains unclear. The CDR3, as DNA: TGTGCCAGCAGCTTAACCCCGGGCGGGGAGCTGTTTTTT. Translated, it gives CASSLTPGGELFF.